These 25 T cell receptor beta chains share one sample of origin, sequenced in a study of cytotoxic CD8 clonotypes in ibrutinib-treated CLL. The data were produced by immunoSEQ multiplex PCR, yet TCRdb's version contains in-frame clones alone and is incomplete. The table has 300,000 to 400,000 clones, 60% to 80% seen once. The specimen comprised PBMCs, sampled after 36 months of ibrutinib treatment. These receptors originate from a human donor with chronic lymphocytic leukemia.

The J gene is TRBJ2-7, the V gene TRBV28, with TRBD2 matching over 13 bases. From germline, CDR1 is MDHEN and CDR2 SYDVKM. This CDR3 has 15 residues. V lost 6 bases and J lost 3; bases outside the gene matches: 5. The CDR3 loop reads CASRRRTSGSYEQYF. DNA for the CDR3: TGTGCCAGCAGGCGTCGGACTAGCGGGAGCTACGAGCAGTACTTC.

The rearrangement uses TRBV27 and TRBJ2-1; 10 bases fit TRBD2. Germline values: CDR1 MNHEY, CDR2 SMNVEV (reference sequence). The CDR3 spans 15 residues. With 7 bases clipped from V and 10 bases from J, the junction kept 13 bases outside the gene matches. In DNA form, the CDR3 reads TGTGCCAGCACCCTAAGCGGGAGGGGTTTGGAGGAGCAGTTCTTC. Protein sequence: CASTLSGRGLEEQFF.

The chain joins TRBV18 to TRBJ2-2; 10 nucleotides align to TRBD2. CDR1 and CDR2 (germline): KGHSH, LQKENI. V gave up 9 bases and J gave up 1 base; unmatched junction bases: 2. This CDR3 spans 14 amino acids. CDR3 sequence reads: CASRLAGNTGELFF. For the CDR3, the DNA is TGTGCCAGTAGACTAGCGGGGAACACCGGGGAGCTGTTTTTT.

The table lists this clone with a few counts. The J gene is TRBJ2-5, the V gene TRBV18; D gene unclear. V was pared by 2 bases and J by 5 bases, with 6 bases between. Germline assignment: CDR1 KGHSH and CDR2 LQKENI. The CDR3 runs 12 residues. CDR3 DNA sequence: TGTGCCAGCTCACCAAGGGTTGAGACCCAGTACTTC. Translated: CASSPRVETQYF. Full variable domain (rest looked up from reference TRBV18 and TRBJ2-5): NAGVMQNPRHLVRRRGQEARLRCSPMKGHSHVYWYRQLPEEGLKFMVYLQKENIIDESGMPKERFSAEFPKEGPSILRIQQVVRGDSAAYFCASSPRVETQYFGPGTRLLVL.

The chain employs TRBV6-6 and TRBJ1-5; tentatively, D is TRBD1 (5 bases). CDR1 and CDR2 from the germline V gene are MNHNY and SVGAGI (reference sequence). V shed 5 bases and J shed 5 bases, with 13 bases lying between them. The CDR3 extends over 14 amino acids. The CDR3 loop is CASSGREVDQPQHF. The CDR3 nucleotides read TGTGCCAGCAGTGGCAGGGAGGTAGATCAGCCCCAGCATTTT.

The gene calls are TRBV4-1 and TRBJ2-5; D is unresolved. The germline V gene has CDR1 MGHRA and CDR2 YSYEKL. The V end was cut by 2 bases, the J end by 1 base, with 5 bases between. The CDR3 has 13 amino acids. CDR3 coding DNA: TGCGCCAGCAGCCAAATTGGCCAAGAGACCCAGTACTTC. This gives the protein CASSQIGQETQYF.

V usage is TRBV7-2 and J usage is TRBJ1-5; D call uncertain. Germline CDR1 SGHTA, CDR2 FQGNSA. The CDR3 has 14 amino acids. Trimming pared 1 base from V and 7 bases from J, leaving 11 bases between. The CDR3: CASSLVPLGQPQHF. In nucleotides, the CDR3 is TGTGCCAGCAGCTTAGTCCCCCTGGGACAGCCCCAGCATTTT.

This chain joins TRBV11-2 and TRBJ2-3; D is unclear. The germline V gene encodes CDR1 SGHAT and CDR2 FQNNGV. The V end lost 0 bases, the J end lost 2 bases, and 15 bases lay between the germline ends. CDR3 length: 17 amino acids. In DNA, the CDR3 is TGTGCCAGCAGCTTAGATCTACTTATCACCGACACAGATACGCAGTATTTT. Translation gives CASSLDLLITDTDTQYF.

The chain couples TRBV18 to TRBJ1-4; unclear D gene. V was trimmed by 3 bases and J by 5 bases, leaving 10 bases between them. This CDR3 contains 14 residues. CDR1 is KGHSH, CDR2 LQKENI, per germline. The CDR3 nucleotides read TGTGCCAGCTCACCGACGAGGGCAAATGAAAAACTGTTTTTT. As protein: CASSPTRANEKLFF.

The rearrangement uses TRBV9 and TRBJ1-3, with D possibly being TRBD1 (5 bases). CDR1 SGDLS and CDR2 YYNGEE come from the germline V gene. This CDR3 has 18 amino acids. Trimming stripped 2 bases from V and 0 bases from J, with 18 bases between. The CDR3 region has the DNA TGTGCCAGCAGCGTCAGAGGGGCCACCGCCGACTCTGGAAACACCATATATTTT. Encoded protein: CASSVRGATADSGNTIYF. The full variable domain, its missing parts supplied by reference TRBV9 and TRBJ1-3, is DSGVTQTPKHLITATGQRVTLRCSPRSGDLSVYWYQQSLDQGLQFLIQYYNGEERAKGNILERFSAQQFPDLHSELNLSSLELGDSALYFCASSVRGATADSGNTIYFGEGSWLTVV.

The chain joins TRBV5-6 to TRBJ2-7; perhaps TRBD1 as D (6 bases). The germline gives CDR1 SGHDT, CDR2 YYEEEE. Trimming took 4 bases from V and 0 from J, leaving 14 bases between them. This CDR3 spans 15 amino acids. Written as DNA, the CDR3 is TGTGCCAGCAGCCCCTTACAGGGTATCTCCTACGAGCAGTACTTC. Its translation is CASSPLQGISYEQYF.

The chain couples TRBV9 to TRBJ2-5, with no clear D. CDR3 length: 15 amino acids. Germline V lookup: CDR1 SGDLS, CDR2 YYNGEE. The V gene lost 4 bases and the J gene lost 5 bases, with 18 bases spanning the gap. In DNA form, the CDR3 reads TGTGCCAGCAGCCTATCTGGCTTTCAAGCGGAGACCCAGTACTTC. It is translated as CASSLSGFQAETQYF.

J is TRBJ2-7 and V is TRBV27; a weak D match, TRBD1 (6 bases). The CDR3 runs 13 residues. V was trimmed by 8 bases and J by 7 bases, leaving 18 bases between them. The germline V gene has CDR1 MNHEY and CDR2 SMNVEV (reference sequence). CDR3 residues: CASRATGSIEQYF. DNA of the CDR3: TGTGCCAGCCGGGCGACAGGTTCCATAGAGCAGTACTTC.

The chain has TRBV10-3 and TRBJ2-7, with D perhaps TRBD2 (6 bases). The CDR3 loop spans 11 amino acids. Trimming shortened V by 8 bases and J by 3 bases, and 8 bases separated the two germline ends. Germline CDR1 is ENHRY and CDR2 is SYGVKD. CDR3 sequence reads: CAIGRNYEQYF. CDR3 DNA sequence: TGTGCCATCGGGAGGAACTACGAGCAGTACTTC.

The rearrangement joins TRBV5-1 to TRBJ2-2; D call uncertain. CDR1 and CDR2 from the germline V gene are SGHRS and YFSETQ. Trimming pared 1 base from V and 0 bases from J, leaving 19 bases between. The CDR3 totals 19 residues. CDR3 protein: CASSLIVPGYIANTGELFF. The CDR3 DNA reads TGCGCCAGCAGCTTGATAGTACCAGGCTATATCGCGAACACCGGGGAGCTGTTTTTT.

The V and J genes are TRBV7-8 and TRBJ2-1, with a tentative D call TRBD2 (5 bases). Germline CDR1 reads SGHVS; CDR2 reads FQNEAQ. The CDR3 runs to 14 residues. Trimming took 1 base from V and 5 from J, leaving 9 bases between them. CDR3 sequence reads: CASSLVVSDNEQFF. In DNA form, the CDR3 reads TGTGCCAGCAGCTTAGTCGTTAGCGACAATGAGCAGTTCTTC. The full variable domain, in which reference TRBV7-8 and TRBJ2-1 provide the parts outside the CDR3, is GAGVSQSPRYKVAKRGQDVALRCDPISGHVSLFWYQQALGQGPEFLTYFQNEAQLDKSGLPSDRFFAERPEGSVSTLKIQRTQQEDSAVYLCASSLVVSDNEQFFGPGTRLTVL.

This clone was picked up a small number of times. The chain is built from TRBV7-8 and TRBJ2-1; D unclear. V lost 11 bases and J lost 10, with 12 bases in between. The CDR3 consists of 10 residues. Germline loops: CDR1 SGHVS, CDR2 FQNEAQ. The CDR3: CAVSADEQFF. CDR3 in DNA: TGTGCCGTTTCGGCGGACGAGCAGTTCTTC.

The CDR3 here is CASSLSNEAFF. The CDR3 bases are TGCGCCAGCAGCCTATCAAATGAAGCTTTCTTT. The chain links TRBV4-1 to TRBJ1-1; D is undetermined. CDR3 length: 11 amino acids. V lost 4 bases, J lost 7 bases, and 7 bases lay in between. CDR1 is MGHRA and CDR2 is YSYEKL in the germline V gene.

The chain employs TRBV9 and TRBJ2-1; no clear D gene. V was trimmed by 0 bases and J by 6 bases, leaving 13 bases between them. This CDR3 comprises 15 residues. The V gene's germline CDR1 is SGDLS and CDR2 YYNGEE. The CDR3 nucleotides read TGTGCCAGCAGCGTAGCGGTAACACCCTTCAATGAGCAGTTCTTC. Translating gives CASSVAVTPFNEQFF.

The chain uses TRBV27 and TRBJ1-2; 7 nucleotides match TRBD1. The CDR3 runs to 16 residues. In germline, CDR1 is MNHEY, CDR2 SMNVEV (reference sequence). The ends lost 4 bases at V and 2 bases at J; junction bases unmatched: 10. The CDR3 DNA follows: TGTGCCAGCAGTTCGGACAGGAGCCCACACAACTATGGCTACACCTTC. It yields the protein CASSSDRSPHNYGYTF.

A word on this clone: A read error may explain this, as a much larger clone is one base away. In the same sample, other DNA sequences code for this CDR3. The genes are TRBV7-9 and TRBJ2-5; D gene unclear. There are 11 residues in the CDR3. Germline assignment: CDR1 SEHNR and CDR2 FQNEAQ (reference sequence). The germline V and J ends were trimmed by 1 base and 5 bases, with 2 bases remaining between them. CDR3 sequence: CASSLVETQYF. The CDR3, as DNA: TGTGCCAGCAGCTTAGTCGAGACCCAGTACTTC.

CDR3 in DNA: TGTGCCAGCAGCTCTAGGAGGAATGAGCAGTTCTTC. It specifies CASSSRRNEQFF. This chain joins TRBV7-3 and TRBJ2-1; maybe TRBD2 (5 bases). The V gene lost 4 bases and the J gene lost 7 bases, with 8 bases spanning the gap. Looked up from germline, CDR1 is SGHTA and CDR2 is FQGTGA. The CDR3 runs 12 residues.

This clone was recorded a few times. This sequence joins TRBV11-2 and TRBJ2-5, with D perhaps matching TRBD1 (6 bases). Germline-derived CDR1 and CDR2 are SGHAT and FQNNGV. Trimming left V 7 bases short and J 4 bases short, with 22 bases between. This CDR3 comprises 16 residues. CDR3 DNA: TGTGCCAGCACGCGTTTTGGAAGGGGGAATCGAGAGACCCAGTACTTC. Translating it yields CASTRFGRGNRETQYF. Together with reference TRBV11-2 and TRBJ2-5, the CDR3 gives the full variable domain: EAGVAQSPRYKIIEKRQSVAFWCNPISGHATLYWYQQILGQGPKLLIQFQNNGVVDDSQLPKDRFSAERLKGVDSTLKIQPAKLEDSAVYLCASTRFGRGNRETQYFGPGTRLLVL.

This clone was seen more than once but under ten times. The chain couples TRBV7-9 to TRBJ1-5; tentatively, D is TRBD1 (5 bases). Germline V gene lookup returns CDR1 SEHNR and CDR2 FQNEAQ (reference sequence). The CDR3 contains 14 residues. Trimming left V 8 bases short and J 4 bases short, with 15 bases between. The CDR3 is CASAPGGKNQPQHF. CDR3 DNA: TGTGCCAGCGCCCCCGGGGGAAAGAATCAGCCCCAGCATTTT.

As to this clone: In the same sample, other DNA sequences code for this CDR3. The genes are TRBV11-3 and TRBJ1-1; weak D call: TRBD1 (6 bases). This CDR3 has 14 amino acids. The V end lost 5 bases, the J end lost 1 base, and 11 bases lay between the germline ends. Germline values: CDR1 SGHNT, CDR2 YENEEA. The CDR3 DNA reads as TGTGCCAGCAGCCAAGACAGGAGGAACACTGAAGCTTTCTTT. This sequence encodes CASSQDRRNTEAFF. Full variable domain (remainder filled in from reference TRBV11-3 and TRBJ1-1): EAGVVQSPRYKIIEKKQPVAFWCNPISGHNTLYWYLQNLGQGPELLIRYENEEAVDDSQLPKDRFSAERLKGVDSTLKIQPAELGDSAVYLCASSQDRRNTEAFFGQGTRLTVV.